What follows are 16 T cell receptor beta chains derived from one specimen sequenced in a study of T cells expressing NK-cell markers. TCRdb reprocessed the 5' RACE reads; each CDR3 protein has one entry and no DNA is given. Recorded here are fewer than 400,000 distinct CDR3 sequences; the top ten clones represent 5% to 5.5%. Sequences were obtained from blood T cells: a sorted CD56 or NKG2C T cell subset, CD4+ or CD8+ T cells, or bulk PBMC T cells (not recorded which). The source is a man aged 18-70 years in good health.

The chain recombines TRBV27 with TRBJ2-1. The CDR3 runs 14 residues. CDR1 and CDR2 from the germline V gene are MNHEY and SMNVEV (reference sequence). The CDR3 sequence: CASSLVASKNEQFF.

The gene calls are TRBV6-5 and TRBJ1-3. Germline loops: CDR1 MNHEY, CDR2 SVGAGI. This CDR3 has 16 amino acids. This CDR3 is CASSYVRDSIGNTIYF.

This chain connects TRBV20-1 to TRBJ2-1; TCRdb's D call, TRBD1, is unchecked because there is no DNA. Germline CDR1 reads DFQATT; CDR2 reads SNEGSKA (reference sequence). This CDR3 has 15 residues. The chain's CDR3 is CSAESFGQSYNEQFF.

The CDR3 loop is CASSLAGGARDEQFF. The chain carries TRBV5-1 and TRBJ2-1; the TRBD1 assignment by TCRdb is unverifiable without DNA. The CDR3 runs to 15 residues. CDR1 is SGHRS and CDR2 is YFSETQ in the germline V gene. Combining the CDR3 with reference TRBV5-1 and TRBJ2-1 gives the whole variable domain KAGVTQTPRYLIKTRGQQVTLSCSPISGHRSVSWYQQTPGQGLQFLFEYFSETQRNKGNFPGRFSGRQFSNSRSEMNVSTLELGDSALYLCASSLAGGARDEQFFGPGTRLTVL.

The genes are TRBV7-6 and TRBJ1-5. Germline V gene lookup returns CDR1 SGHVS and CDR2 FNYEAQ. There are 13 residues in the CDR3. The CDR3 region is CASSSSPNQPQHF.

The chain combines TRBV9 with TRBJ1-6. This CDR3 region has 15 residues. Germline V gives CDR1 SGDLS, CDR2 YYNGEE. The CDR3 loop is CASSSREGDNSPLHF. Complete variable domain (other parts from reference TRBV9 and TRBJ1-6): DSGVTQTPKHLITATGQRVTLRCSPRSGDLSVYWYQQSLDQGLQFLIQYYNGEERAKGNILERFSAQQFPDLHSELNLSSLELGDSALYFCASSSREGDNSPLHFGNGTRLTVT.

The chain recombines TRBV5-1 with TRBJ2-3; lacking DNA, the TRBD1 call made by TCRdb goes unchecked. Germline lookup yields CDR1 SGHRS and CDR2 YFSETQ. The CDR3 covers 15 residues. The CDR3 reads CASSSSRTGTDTQYF.

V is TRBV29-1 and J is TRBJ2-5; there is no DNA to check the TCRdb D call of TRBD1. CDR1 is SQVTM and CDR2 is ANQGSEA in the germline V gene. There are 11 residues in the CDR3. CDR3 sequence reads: CSARQAETQYF.

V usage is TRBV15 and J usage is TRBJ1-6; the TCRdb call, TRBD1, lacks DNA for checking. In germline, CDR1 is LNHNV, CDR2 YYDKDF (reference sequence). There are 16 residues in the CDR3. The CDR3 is CATSRDPGRRLSPLHF. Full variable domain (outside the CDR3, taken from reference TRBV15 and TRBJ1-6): DAMVIQNPRYQVTQFGKPVTLSCSQTLNHNVMYWYQQKSSQAPKLLFHYYDKDFNNEADTPDNFQSRRPNTSFCFLDIRSPGLGDTAMYLCATSRDPGRRLSPLHFGNGTRLTVT.

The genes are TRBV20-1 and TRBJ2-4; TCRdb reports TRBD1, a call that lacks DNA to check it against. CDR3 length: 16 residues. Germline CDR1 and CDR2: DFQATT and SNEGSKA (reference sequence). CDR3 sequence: CSARSPNQAAKNIQYF.

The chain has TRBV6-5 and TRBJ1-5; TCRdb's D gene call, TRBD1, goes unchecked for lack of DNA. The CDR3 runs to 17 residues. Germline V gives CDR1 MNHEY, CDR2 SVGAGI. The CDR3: CASSYSSSGGGDQPQHF.

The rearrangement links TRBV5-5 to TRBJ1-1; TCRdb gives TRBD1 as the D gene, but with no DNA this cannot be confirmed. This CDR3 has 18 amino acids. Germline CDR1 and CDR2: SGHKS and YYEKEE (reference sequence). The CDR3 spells CASSRTLQGTNSNTEAFF.

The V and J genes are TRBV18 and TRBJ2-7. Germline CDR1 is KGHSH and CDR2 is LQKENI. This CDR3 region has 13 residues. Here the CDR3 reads CASSPRVSQGQYF.

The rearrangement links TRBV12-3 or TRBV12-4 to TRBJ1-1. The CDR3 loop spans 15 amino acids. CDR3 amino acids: CASSFGLVVNTEAFF.

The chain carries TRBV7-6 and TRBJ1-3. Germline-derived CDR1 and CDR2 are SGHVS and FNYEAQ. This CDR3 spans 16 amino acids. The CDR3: CASSLVVPDSGNTIYF.

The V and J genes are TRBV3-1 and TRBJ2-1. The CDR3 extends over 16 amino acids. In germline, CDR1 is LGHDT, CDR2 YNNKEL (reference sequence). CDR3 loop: CASSHLYARSYNEQFF.